This is a list of T cell receptor beta chains from one sample in a study of spatial heterogeneity in lung cancer. TCRdb reprocessed the 5' RACE reads via MiXCR and lists one record per CDR3 protein. The sample records thousands of distinct CDR3 sequences, 5.4% being singletons. Sequencing was performed on PBMCs, taken at surgery. The receptors were sampled from a male donor with early-stage non-small cell lung cancer. Both conserved end residues are part of each CDR3.

V gene: TRBV10-3; CDR3 protein: CAISAGTGQIYSYEQYF
V gene: TRBV7-8; CDR3 protein: CASSLGTGPTDTQYF
V gene: TRBV5-1; CDR3 protein: CASSLVPTSKGNEQFF
V gene: TRBV12-3/TRBV12-4; CDR3 protein: CASSLEGPGEQFF
V gene: TRBV27; CDR3 protein: CASSRTSGRSGANVLTF
V gene: TRBV2; CDR3 protein: CASSLQEKLFF
V gene: TRBV7-8; CDR3 protein: CASSPTSGSQETQYF
V gene: TRBV30; CDR3 protein: CAWSVMGYPGYTF
V gene: TRBV20-1; CDR3 protein: CSAPIPTSGEQFF
V gene: TRBV11-2; CDR3 protein: CASKGGSGNTGELFF
V gene: TRBV19; CDR3 protein: CASTGRVQGAGNYGYTF
V gene: TRBV27; CDR3 protein: CASIPHGTPSGANVLTF
V gene: TRBV12-5; CDR3 protein: CASGLVREGGYTF
V gene: TRBV11-2; CDR3 protein: CASSLPYPGQVTSGANVLTF
V gene: TRBV10-3; CDR3 protein: CAISGKDGSSYEQYF
V gene: TRBV7-2; CDR3 protein: CASSPRYNEQFF
V gene: TRBV5-1; CDR3 protein: CASSLGQGEAF
V gene: TRBV6-1; CDR3 protein: CATEPLLGDRGSVYGYTF
V gene: TRBV7-2; CDR3 protein: CASSPRTGRSYEQYF
V gene: TRBV30; CDR3 protein: CAWRDNEQFF
V gene: TRBV7-2; CDR3 protein: CASSRFPRGSGETQYF
V gene: TRBV5-4; CDR3 protein: CASSLNRGGDEQYF
V gene: TRBV28; CDR3 protein: CASTLLGMNTEAFF
V gene: TRBV29-1; CDR3 protein: CSADPDTHQETQYF
V gene: TRBV12-5; CDR3 protein: CASGLGQGVSYGYTF
V gene: TRBV7-9; CDR3 protein: CASSRDHTGELFF
V gene: TRBV29-1; CDR3 protein: CSVPSGGGYGYTF
V gene: TRBV10-3; CDR3 protein: CAISERDIMQPQHF
V gene: TRBV6-5; CDR3 protein: CASSYSAGRVGELFF
V gene: TRBV12-3/TRBV12-4; CDR3 protein: CASSLVDSQPQHF
V gene: TRBV4-1; CDR3 protein: CASSQDWAGANYGYTF
V gene: TRBV7-9; CDR3 protein: CASSPGLGPQETQYF
V gene: TRBV7-5; CDR3 protein: CISVPEAPRTGFSYNEQFF
V gene: TRBV29-1; CDR3 protein: CSVENGLNTEAFF
V gene: TRBV19; CDR3 protein: CASSGTETQPQHF
V gene: TRBV4-3; CDR3 protein: CASSQGRTVHYGYTF
V gene: TRBV7-2; CDR3 protein: CASSPAGGAGDTQYF
V gene: TRBV28; CDR3 protein: CASSLFRLGGYTF
V gene: TRBV6-6; CDR3 protein: CASSSAGSNGELFF
V gene: TRBV11-1; CDR3 protein: CASSFSPRGGLNNEQFF
V gene: TRBV19; CDR3 protein: CASSIVAANYGYTF
V gene: TRBV6-2/TRBV6-3; CDR3 protein: CASRRLQGEAFF
V gene: TRBV5-8; CDR3 protein: CASSIDRAPGELFF
V gene: TRBV5-1; CDR3 protein: CASSLWQAPDTGELFF
V gene: TRBV27; CDR3 protein: CASSYARPSTDTQYF
V gene: TRBV29-1; CDR3 protein: CSVGDGTTYEQYF
V gene: TRBV27; CDR3 protein: CASSLLGVGYNEQFF
V gene: TRBV20-1; CDR3 protein: CSAVQGRDNSPLHF
V gene: TRBV4-1; CDR3 protein: CASSQGLRSYEQYF
V gene: TRBV27; CDR3 protein: CASSPTGHTEAFF
V gene: TRBV5-1; CDR3 protein: CASSLGRLNTEAFF
V gene: TRBV28; CDR3 protein: CASSGGVETQYF
V gene: TRBV6-1; CDR3 protein: CASTTGRGETQYF
V gene: TRBV2; CDR3 protein: CASSDYTGELFF
V gene: TRBV30; CDR3 protein: CAWSPWTGNSYEQYF